The rows below give T cell receptor beta chains drawn from one sample of a study of chemoradiotherapy in HPV16-positive cancers. Profiling relied on immunoSEQ multiplex PCR, and the TCRdb table lists in-frame clones only, not all of them. Of roughly 11,000 clones in the sample, approximately 73% were seen once. The sample was acquired from a patient who underwent chemoradiotherapy. These receptor sequences come from a human donor with HPV-associated anogenital cancer. Both conserved end residues are part of each CDR3. D genes are given only for firm matches. Clone sizes are given selectively: once, few, many, or a class where the clone is expanded.

CDR3,DNA,V,size,D,J
CASSLGTGSSYEQYF,TGTGCCAGCTCACTGGGGACAGGGAGCTCCTACGAGCAGTACTTC,TRBV18,-,TRBD1,TRBJ2-7
CASSFVRTGPNSPLHF,TGTGCCAGCAGTTTCGTCAGGACAGGACCAAATTCACCCCTCCACTTT,TRBV28,-,TRBD1,TRBJ1-6
CASSRDSYPGLYEQYF,TGTGCCAGCTCCCGGGACAGCTATCCTGGACTATACGAGCAGTACTTC,TRBV2,-,-,TRBJ2-7
CASSESGSYEQYF,TGCGCCAGCAGTGAGTCGGGCAGCTACGAGCAGTACTTC,TRBV10-1,-,-,TRBJ2-7
CASSHGTVEAFF,TGTGCCAGCAGCCATGGGACAGTTGAAGCTTTCTTT,TRBV5-5,-,TRBD1,TRBJ1-1
CASSYSTVYNEQFF,TGTGCCAGCAGTTACTCGACAGTCTACAATGAGCAGTTCTTC,TRBV6-6,few,-,TRBJ2-1
CASSQVLNYEQYF,TGCGCCAGCAGCCAAGTGCTGAATTACGAGCAGTACTTC,TRBV4-3,-,-,TRBJ2-7
CASSLTAGGETQYF,TGCGCCAGCAGCTTGACGGCGGGCGGTGAGACCCAGTACTTC,TRBV5-1,-,-,TRBJ2-5
CASSLAPGQGGSNYGYTF,TGCGCCAGCAGCTTGGCCCCGGGACAGGGGGGGTCTAACTATGGCTACACCTTC,TRBV5-1,-,TRBD1,TRBJ1-2
CASSDSENTEAFF,TGTGCCAGCAGTGACTCGGAGAACACTGAAGCTTTCTTT,TRBV6-4,-,-,TRBJ1-1
CASSKGGAGRRCTDTQYF,TGTGCCAGCAGCAAAGGTGGGGCGGGGAGGCGTTGTACAGATACGCAGTATTTT,TRBV21-1,-,-,TRBJ2-3
CASRVSPQGASGELFF,TGTGCCAGCAGAGTTAGCCCGCAGGGGGCCTCCGGGGAGCTGTTTTTT,TRBV7-8,-,TRBD1,TRBJ2-2
CASTSHPGTGGFEKLFF,TGTGCCAGCACCTCCCATCCCGGGACAGGGGGCTTTGAAAAACTGTTTTTT,TRBV5-5,-,TRBD1,TRBJ1-4
CAWRRRALTNEKLFF,TGTGCCTGGAGAAGAAGGGCTCTAACTAATGAAAAACTGTTTTTT,TRBV30,-,-,TRBJ1-4
CASSYSVPGDQPQHF,TGTGCCAGCAGTTACTCGGTCCCGGGGGATCAGCCCCAGCATTTT,TRBV6-5,-,-,TRBJ1-5
CASSRGTDTGNTIYF,TGTGCCAGCAGCCGCGGGACAGATACTGGAAACACCATATATTTT,TRBV7-9,-,TRBD1,TRBJ1-3
CASSFYERSTGELFF,TGTGCCAGCAGCTTTTACGAGCGTAGCACCGGGGAGCTGTTTTTT,TRBV5-4,-,-,TRBJ2-2
CATRPGQGGEKLFF,TGTGCCACCAGACCGGGACAGGGTGGTGAAAAACTGTTTTTT,TRBV15,few,TRBD1,TRBJ1-4
CASSLFDRNSYEQYF,TGCGCCAGCAGCTTGTTTGACAGGAACTCCTACGAGCAGTACTTC,TRBV5-1,few,-,TRBJ2-7
CASFFATNEKLFF,TGTGCCAGCTTCTTTGCAACTAATGAAAAACTGTTTTTT,TRBV2,-,-,TRBJ1-4
CATSRRDRRDNEQFF,TGTGCCACCAGCAGGCGGGACAGGCGAGACAATGAGCAGTTCTTC,TRBV15,-,TRBD1,TRBJ2-1
CASSTGTGVGYTF,TGTGCCAGCTCAACCGGGACAGGGGTGGGCTACACCTTC,TRBV18,few,TRBD1,TRBJ1-2
CASSRTAGYRTSSYNEQFF,TGCGCCAGCAGCCGGACGGCAGGGTATCGAACGAGCTCCTACAATGAGCAGTTCTTC,TRBV4-1,-,-,TRBJ2-1
CASSEKRLTYEQYF,TGTGCCAGCAGTGAAAAGCGTCTTACCTACGAGCAGTACTTC,TRBV2,-,-,TRBJ2-7
CASSPAASYEQYF,TGTGCCAGCAGCCCCGCGGCGAGTTACGAGCAGTACTTC,TRBV7-6,-,-,TRBJ2-7
CATSNTGSSYEQYF,TGTGCCACCTCGAATACAGGGAGCTCCTACGAGCAGTACTTC,TRBV15,-,-,TRBJ2-7
CATRSGEAFNEQFF,TGTGCCACCAGGAGCGGGGAAGCCTTCAATGAGCAGTTCTTC,TRBV15,-,TRBD2,TRBJ2-1
CASSINPGYSNQPQHF,TGTGCCAGTAGTATTAACCCGGGGTATAGCAATCAGCCCCAGCATTTT,TRBV19,-,-,TRBJ1-5
CASSDEGRVAFF,TGTGCCAGCAGTGACGAGGGGAGGGTAGCTTTCTTT,TRBV6-1,-,-,TRBJ1-1
CATSRDGTSVYEQYF,TGTGCCACCAGCAGAGACGGGACTAGCGTCTACGAGCAGTACTTC,TRBV15,-,TRBD2,TRBJ2-7
CASSYRDEQYF,TGTGCCAGCAGTTACAGGGACGAGCAGTACTTC,TRBV27,-,-,TRBJ2-7
CASSPPGPYNEQFF,TGCGCCAGCAGCCCACCCGGCCCCTACAATGAGCAGTTCTTC,TRBV5-1,-,-,TRBJ2-1
CASSFNRANTEAFF,TGTGCCAGCAGTTTCAACAGGGCGAACACTGAAGCTTTCTTT,TRBV6-5,-,-,TRBJ1-1
CAWAPGPYSNQPQHF,TGTGCCTGGGCTCCGGGACCTTATAGCAATCAGCCCCAGCATTTT,TRBV30,once,-,TRBJ1-5
CASSSRTGYEQYF,TGTGCCAGCAGCTCCCGGACAGGCTACGAGCAGTACTTC,TRBV7-2,-,TRBD1,TRBJ2-7
CASSLANEQFF,TGCGCCAGCAGCTTGGCCAATGAGCAGTTCTTC,TRBV5-1,once,-,TRBJ2-1
CASSPRTGRNEQFF,TGTGCCAGCAGCCCCCGGACAGGGAGAAATGAGCAGTTCTTC,TRBV9,-,TRBD1,TRBJ2-1
CASQDRGGLYGYTF,TGTGCCAGCCAAGACAGGGGCGGGCTCTATGGCTACACCTTC,TRBV19,-,TRBD1,TRBJ1-2
CASSESAVGNTIYF,TGTGCCAGCAGTGAATCTGCAGTGGGAAACACCATATATTTT,TRBV6-1,-,-,TRBJ1-3
CASSASKDGTSSHYEQYF,TGTGCCAGCAGCGCTTCCAAAGATGGGACTAGTAGTCACTACGAGCAGTACTTC,TRBV9,-,TRBD2,TRBJ2-7